Listed below are T cell receptor beta chains from one sample, sequenced in a study of beta chain features in type 1 diabetes. TCRdb's table, derived via immunoSEQ multiplex PCR, lists solely in-frame clones and lacks some. The sample lists 860,000 or so clones, about a sixth occurring once. Sequencing was done on a sample of naive CD4+ T cells from blood. These receptors all stem from a woman in her late teens or twenties in good health. The CDR3 runs from the conserved cysteine through the conserved F or W. Each record gives: V gene, CDR3 protein.

TRBV13 | CASSNRQGTRNTIYF
TRBV6-1 | CASSEWGGPPYEQYF
TRBV2 | CASRRQLSTDTQYF
TRBV5-1 | CASSPKTSGTDEQYF
TRBV28 | CASRIGQGIPFRYGYTF
TRBV25-1 | CASRTGSSGANTEAFF
TRBV6-6 | CASRRTDPKYEQYF
TRBV2 | CASSGAKEQFF
TRBV11-2 | CASSSRGSGSSYNEQFF
TRBV11-3 | CASSHRPGELFF
TRBV7-9 | CASSFRQGPQETQYF
TRBV18 | CASSPGQELSYGYTF
TRBV7-9 | CASSLDGGAYEQYF
TRBV6-6 | CASSDPRRAYHEQYF
TRBV19 | CASSSWDTQYF
TRBV11-2 | CASSLVGSIGNTIYF
TRBV29-1 | CSVRRDRGIYEQYF
TRBV4-3 | CASSQENADTQYF
TRBV7-9 | CASSSPRDSYNEQFF
TRBV7-2 | CASSQTSGRANEQYF
TRBV19 | CASSIRTGELGNQPQHF
TRBV30 | CAGTDNEQFF
TRBV2 | CASSPSGRFHEQFF
TRBV28 | CASVGWQVYQPQHF
TRBV11-2 | CASSTLRDGPYEQYF
TRBV7-2 | CASSLVVTVGYEQYF
TRBV7-2 | CASSLVSSGRDEQFF
TRBV5-1 | CASSVGPPGVKNEQYF
TRBV19 | CASSPLSAGVAYNEQFF
TRBV7-2 | CASSYTSGRLNEQFF
TRBV6-5 | CASSGPTDTQYF
TRBV5-1 | CASSLGGPETQYF
TRBV7-2 | CASSLDSTGYQPQHF
TRBV6-6 | CASSDTLNTEAFF
TRBV6-5 | CASSPGTGPETQYF
TRBV7-2 | CASSLGGEDTQYF
TRBV7-2 | CASSSWRIAGDNEQFF
TRBV7-2 | CASSKKGQGMTGIQYF
TRBV15 | CATSRVAGAFEQYF
TRBV6-1 | CASRRSGRNYEQYF
TRBV9 | CASSPRGLAGGADTQYF
TRBV4-1 | CASSQVKLAATDTQYF
TRBV4-3 | CASSHAKVGSTTYNEQFF
TRBV18 | CASSRLGLAGPGANVLTF
TRBV7-2 | CASSPPVDSYEQYF
TRBV4-2 | CASSQDTPATNEKLFF
TRBV9 | CASSVTLRVNEQFF
TRBV28 | CASSEPKEVEQYF
TRBV18 | CASSPMDSATNEKLFF